Sequencing of this TCR beta chain was carried out in a study of persistence of HIV-infected CD4 T cells (dated by TCRdb to 2018 to 2020). Regarding the complete study: The study isolated CMV- and HIV-1 Gag-responding CD4+ T cells from ART-treated individuals to examine antigen-driven clonal expansion of HIV-1-infected cells. TCRbeta sequencing assessed the clonality of all cells in each sorted population, while proviral sequencing assessed the clonality of infected cells. Participants had been on suppressive ART for a median of roughly eight years. Apart from a couple of participants who underwent leukapheresis at a single time point, peripheral blood samples of up to roughly 180 mL were collected from participants at multiple time points. In the cross-participant TCR cluster analysis, about 8 participants were included for CMV and roughly 7 participants were included for Gag.

The sample's treatment or condition, from its label and the paper: suppressive antiretroviral therapy. Lysates of CMV-infected fibroblasts were used at about 11 ug/mL for cell stimulation. Memory populations depleted of antigen-responding cells were obtained by sorting nonresponding CD40L-negative CD69-negative CD45RO-high memory CD4+ T cells. HIV-1-infected adults in whom suppressive ART had been started during chronic infection were enrolled as participants. Plasma HIV-1 RNA had been undetectable (below 50 copies/mL) in participants for at least 4 years. To be included, participants needed a CD4+ T cell count above 400 cells/uL and a positive CMV serology. Before stimulation, PBMCs were isolated using density centrifugation and then depleted of CD8+ T cells. For about 20 hours, CD8-depleted PBMCs were stimulated with anti-CD28/CD49d costimulation, a CD40-blocking antibody, and enfuvirtide, which was added to prevent new infections. Cells were sorted on a Beckman Coulter MoFlo Legacy or XDP sorter, with propidium iodide excluding dead cells. For samples with more than one million cells, genomic DNA was extracted with the QIAamp DNA Mini Kit, and for all other samples the Quick-DNA Microprep Kit was used.

CDR3 length: 13 amino acids, cysteine to phenylalanine. CDR3 DNA only is kept here, 39 bases in frame from base 1. Reading the germline V gene gives CDR1 MNHEY and CDR2 SVGAGI. Trimming removed 1 base from V and 9 bases from J, leaving 10 bases between the germline ends. The immunoSEQ hsTCRB assay version 4 in survey mode was used to sequence TCRbeta repertoires from genomic DNA. Genomic DNA was diluted to approximately 10 ng/uL, and up to about 1 ug per sample was used for TCRbeta sequencing. Regarding the original processing steps: TCRbeta data were analyzed in ImmunoSeq Analyzer 3.0, with diversity computed on productive nucleotide rearrangements. Using the Immunarch R package, lower-bound TCR diversity was estimated with the improved Chao index and clonality was estimated with the Gini coefficient. Nucleotide rearrangements that differed but encoded the same CDR3beta amino acid sequence were counted as separate clonotypes. Differential abundance analysis found TCRbeta sequences that were significantly enriched in antigen-responding cells compared with anti-CD3/anti-CD28-activated cells. TCRs were clustered by predicted peptide-MHC specificity with GLIPH2, both within individual participants and across merged participant data sets. This immuneACCESS table, as held by TCRdb, lists in-frame sequences with V and J called but not all clones. Of the missing ones, under half trace to an unresolved V gene in checked studies; the others have no known cause. V, J and clone size reflect that table, while D and trimming were determined from the DNA. A total of fewer than 40,000 clones appear in this sample, around 80% of them only once. The ten largest make up under 7.5% of the sample.

Here is what the overall study found, with its caveats: Only a small number of individuals took part in the study, and the range of antigens tested was limited. Restriction of bulk TCR analyses to the rare CMV-responding cells that actually carried HIV-1 proviruses was not possible. A correlation was observed between TCR oligoclonality and proviral oligoclonality within the same sorted populations. Significantly lower TCRbeta richness was observed in CMV- and Gag-responding cells than in anti-CD3/anti-CD28-responding cells, and higher oligoclonality was observed in CMV-responding cells than in CD3/CD28-stimulated and Gag-responding cells. Antigen-responding cells were enriched for expanded CDR3beta sequences that were degenerate, which suggests that CD4+ responses to CMV and Gag underwent convergent selection.

Comments on this clone: Its specific antigen is unknown. Per-base quality was not reported, and no clone a single base away is much larger than it.

The chain employs TRBV6-5 and TRBJ2-1; the D gene identity is not certain. This material consisted of CD4+ T cells sorted from PBMCs after approximately 19-hour stimulation, taken from a patient who received antiretroviral therapy. Read against the paper, the sample's cell subset or site label means: CD40L-CD69- CD45RO-high memory CD4 T cells not responding to CMV lysate. This receptor was obtained from an adult woman with HIV who was CMV-seropositive. The sequence in DNA is TGTGCCAGCAGTTACTACCCCCTAATTGAGCAGTTCTTC. Its translation is CASSYYPLIEQFF.